The 21 T cell receptor beta chains below come from one sample, sequenced in a study of cytomegalovirus exposure and HLA in healthy donors. With 60 Vbeta and 13 Jbeta primers, the PCR was carried out. Profiled with immunoSEQ multiplex PCR; TCRdb holds only in-frame clones, not every one. The repertoire holds 130,000 or so clones, with around 83% as singletons. Sequenced: PBMCs. These receptors came from a woman in her forties or fifties in good health and CMV-seropositive.

This chain's CDR3 is CASSQDGVGDSGILNEQFF. The CDR3 DNA is TGTGCCAGCAGCCAAGATGGGGTAGGGGACAGCGGAATACTCAATGAGCAGTTCTTC. The V gene is TRBV4-2, the J gene TRBJ2-1; 7 bases are shared with TRBD1. The ends lost 0 bases at V and 6 bases at J; junction bases unmatched: 17. The CDR3 is 19 amino acids. Germline-derived CDR1 and CDR2 are LGHNA and YNFKEQ.

V is TRBV13 and J is TRBJ2-1; 12 nucleotides agree with TRBD2. V lost 0 bases to trimming and J lost 8 bases; unmatched junction nucleotides: 2. Germline V gives CDR1 PRHDT, CDR2 FYEKMQ (reference sequence). The CDR3 loop spans 15 amino acids. The CDR3 DNA reads TGTGCCAGCAGCTTAGGGACTAGCGGGGGTTATGAGCAGTTCTTC. The encoded protein is CASSLGTSGGYEQFF. Full variable domain (rest looked up from reference TRBV13 and TRBJ2-1): AAGVIQSPRHLIKEKRETATLKCYPIPRHDTVYWYQQGPGQDPQFLISFYEKMQSDKGSIPDRFSAQQFSDYHSELNMSSLELGDSALYFCASSLGTSGGYEQFFGPGTRLTVL.

This sequence joins TRBV27 and TRBJ2-3, with D maybe TRBD2 (5 bases). The V end lost 5 bases, the J end lost 5 bases, and 14 bases lay between the germline ends. CDR1 is MNHEY and CDR2 is SMNVEV in the germline V gene (reference sequence). CDR3 length equals 14 residues. CDR3 loop: CASSTRTALDTQYF. In nucleotides, the CDR3 is TGTGCCAGCAGTACAAGGACTGCACTAGATACGCAGTATTTT.

The rearrangement uses TRBV6-6 and TRBJ1-1; 7 bases match TRBD1. J was trimmed by 1 base and V by 11 bases; bases with no gene match: 10. This CDR3 region has 14 residues. Germline assignment: CDR1 MNHNY and CDR2 SVGAGI (reference sequence). CDR3 coding DNA: TGTGCCTGCTTTCGGACAGGTGGGAACACTGAAGCTTTCTTT. Translation: CACFRTGGNTEAFF.

V usage is TRBV6-1 and J usage is TRBJ2-1; 7 nucleotides align to TRBD2. Germline CDR1 reads MNHNS; CDR2 reads SASEGT. The CDR3 consists of 15 residues. V was clipped by 5 bases and J by 9 bases; unmatched bases: 13. As DNA, the CDR3 is TGTGCCAGCAGTCCGGGCGGGACTATACTAATTGAGCAGTTCTTC. Translated, it gives CASSPGGTILIEQFF.

About this clone itself: One junction end does not reproduce the germline sequence, and a read error may be involved. This rearrangement joins TRBV7-9 to TRBJ2-7; a weak D match, TRBD1 (6 bases). Germline lookup yields CDR1 SEHNR and CDR2 FQNEAQ (reference sequence). This CDR3 comprises 16 residues. The CDR3 region has the DNA TGTTCCAGCAGCCCCACTGCTAACTCAGGGGCTTACGAGCAGTACTTC. It codes for CSSSPTANSGAYEQYF.

DNA of the CDR3: TGTGCCACAGCCCGACAGGCGAGCTCCTACGAGCAGTACTTC. This encodes CATARQASSYEQYF. This chain joins TRBV15 and TRBJ2-7; D is possibly TRBD1 (6 bases). The CDR3 sequence is 14 residues long. Looked up from germline, CDR1 is LNHNV and CDR2 is YYDKDF (reference sequence). V was cut by 9 bases and J by 0 bases, with 15 bases left in between.

In DNA form, the CDR3 reads TGTGCCAGCAGGCTAGCGGGGGGGGGAGAGACCCAGTACTTC. As protein: CASRLAGGGETQYF. The gene calls are TRBV6-6 and TRBJ2-5, with 12 bases lining up with TRBD2. The CDR3 length is 14 residues. V lost 6 bases to trimming and J lost 4 bases; unmatched junction nucleotides: 3. Germline V CDR1 and CDR2: MNHNY, SVGAGI (reference sequence).

The J gene is TRBJ2-3, the V gene TRBV9; 10 nucleotides line up with TRBD2. With 2 bases clipped from V and 4 bases from J, the junction kept 4 bases outside the gene matches. The CDR3 is made up of 15 amino acids. Germline V gene data show CDR1 as SGDLS and CDR2 as YYNGEE. CDR3 amino acids: CASSVGTSAADTQYF. The CDR3 DNA reads TGTGCCAGCAGCGTTGGGACTAGCGCAGCAGATACGCAGTATTTT.

This clone showed up just a few times. The chain couples TRBV7-2 to TRBJ2-3; D perhaps matches TRBD2 (6 bases). Trimming removed 4 bases from V and 8 bases from J, with 16 bases in between. Per germline, CDR1 SGHTA and CDR2 FQGNSA. This CDR3 contains 14 residues. The DNA of the CDR3 is TGTGCCAGCAGCTCTGGGACTGCCCAGGGTACGCAGTATTTT. Protein: CASSSGTAQGTQYF.

The rearrangement uses TRBV11-2 and TRBJ1-1; D might be TRBD1 (5 bases). Trimming pared 0 bases from V and 3 bases from J, leaving 11 bases between. CDR3 length: 15 residues. Germline assignment: CDR1 SGHAT and CDR2 FQNNGV. The CDR3: CASSLDGGTDTEAFF. DNA of the CDR3: TGTGCCAGCAGCTTAGATGGGGGGACGGACACTGAAGCTTTCTTT.

There are a few counts of this clone. This sequence joins TRBV27 and TRBJ2-5; tentative D call: TRBD2 (6 bases). With 4 bases removed from V and 4 bases from J, the gap between germline ends came to 19 bases. Germline V gives CDR1 MNHEY, CDR2 SMNVEV (reference sequence). The length of the CDR3 is 16 residues. The chain's CDR3 is CASSWPPGAGGETQYF. CDR3 nucleotides: TGTGCCAGCAGTTGGCCTCCGGGCGCCGGGGGAGAGACCCAGTACTTC.

The chain employs TRBV28 and TRBJ2-5; the match to TRBD2 covers 9 bases. This CDR3 is 16 amino acids long. Trimming at V came to 6 bases and at J to 2 bases, leaving 10 bases not matched to a gene. Germline V CDR1 and CDR2: MDHEN, SYDVKM. The CDR3: CASRRFRLAGQETQYF. CDR3 DNA: TGTGCCAGCAGAAGGTTTCGGCTAGCGGGACAAGAGACCCAGTACTTC.

The J gene is TRBJ2-1, the V gene TRBV2; no clear D. The V end lost 4 bases, the J end lost 6 bases, and 19 bases lay between the germline ends. Germline V gene lookup returns CDR1 SNHLY and CDR2 FYNNEI. The CDR3 runs 16 residues. The CDR3 protein is CASSVKLSSIPNEQFF. CDR3 nucleotide sequence: TGTGCCAGCAGTGTGAAGCTTAGTAGCATCCCCAATGAGCAGTTCTTC. The full variable domain, with the rest looked up from reference TRBV2 and TRBJ2-1, is EPEVTQTPSHQVTQMGQEVILRCVPISNHLYFYWYRQILGQKVEFLVSFYNNEISEKSEIFDDQFSVERPDGSNFTLKIRSTKLEDSAMYFCASSVKLSSIPNEQFFGPGTRLTVL.

The J gene is TRBJ1-1, the V gene TRBV6-5; D is uncertain. V dropped 5 bases and J dropped 0 bases, with 10 bases sitting between them. The CDR3 runs 14 residues. Germline CDR1 MNHEY, CDR2 SVGAGI. The CDR3: CASSALLMNTEAFF. In DNA form, the CDR3 reads TGTGCCAGCAGTGCGCTCCTTATGAACACTGAAGCTTTCTTT.

The chain is built from TRBV5-1 and TRBJ2-3, with a possible D match to TRBD1 (6 bases). The CDR3 sequence is 15 residues long. The germline gives CDR1 SGHRS, CDR2 YFSETQ. Between the trimmed V and J ends, which lost 0 bases and 4 bases, there was a span of 12 bases. The CDR3: CASSLVSGVADTQYF. In nucleotides, the CDR3 is TGCGCCAGCAGCTTGGTGTCAGGGGTTGCAGATACGCAGTATTTT.

The rearrangement joins TRBV27 to TRBJ2-7; 8 bases align to TRBD2. This CDR3 is 16 amino acids long. Germline V gene lookup returns CDR1 MNHEY and CDR2 SMNVEV (reference sequence). The trim removed 3 bases at V and 1 base at J, leaving 8 bases unmatched. The CDR3 loop is CASSLGPGGASYEQYF. The CDR3 coding sequence is TGTGCCAGCAGTTTGGGTCCGGGAGGGGCGTCCTACGAGCAGTACTTC.

V and J are TRBV5-6 and TRBJ2-5, with D maybe TRBD1 (6 bases). The better agreement between TRBJ2-7 and the DNA end casts doubt on the J call. The CDR3 contains 12 residues. Germline-derived CDR1 and CDR2 are SGHDT and YYEEEE. The CDR3 region is CASSLVGGEQYF. In DNA, the CDR3 is TGTGCCAGCAGCTTAGTAGGGGGCGAGCAGTACTTC.

The rearrangement uses TRBV18 and TRBJ1-5; 8 bases map to TRBD1. Germline CDR1 is KGHSH and CDR2 is LQKENI. The CDR3 is 15 residues long. J gave up 3 bases and V 6 bases, and 7 bases lay outside the gene matches. CDR3: CASSGTGGFNQPQHF. Here the CDR3 DNA reads TGTGCCAGCTCGGGGACAGGAGGTTTCAATCAGCCCCAGCATTTT. Together with reference TRBV18 and TRBJ1-5, the CDR3 gives the full variable domain: NAGVMQNPRHLVRRRGQEARLRCSPMKGHSHVYWYRQLPEEGLKFMVYLQKENIIDESGMPKERFSAEFPKEGPSILRIQQVVRGDSAAYFCASSGTGGFNQPQHFGDGTRLSIL.

This chain connects TRBV29-1 to TRBJ1-6; no clear D gene. Trimming shortened V by 4 bases and J by 7 bases, and 11 bases separated the two germline ends. The CDR3 consists of 13 residues. CDR1 and CDR2 from the germline V gene are SQVTM and ANQGSEA. The CDR3 sequence is CSVGETMNSPLHF. Here the CDR3 DNA reads TGCAGCGTTGGTGAGACAATGAATTCACCCCTCCACTTT.

V gene TRBV5-1 combines with J gene TRBJ2-1, with 10 bases aligning to TRBD2. The V gene end was trimmed by 4 bases and the J gene end by 2 bases; junction bases not matched to a gene: 15. The CDR3 has 19 residues. Germline assignment: CDR1 SGHRS and CDR2 YFSETQ. CDR3 sequence: CASSAPGSGGDRTYNEQFF. Here the CDR3 DNA reads TGCGCCAGCAGCGCTCCAGGGAGCGGGGGGGATAGAACCTACAATGAGCAGTTCTTC.